Below, 17 T cell receptor beta chains from the same sample are listed, as sequenced in a study of patients and donors after allogeneic stem cell transplantation. TCRdb recomputed calls from the RT-PCR reads with MiXCR, one row per CDR3 protein. The data hold approximately 150,000 distinct CDR3 sequences, with roughly 31% observed a single time. Specimen: blood, either unsorted or a sorted T cell fraction (not recorded which). The receptors come from a human donor who was either an allogeneic HSCT recipient or a stem cell or donor lymphocyte infusion donor (not recorded which). It is not recorded whose cells these are; they may come from a transplant donor.

This clonotype was observed at least ten times. This sequence joins TRBV5-1 and TRBJ1-2; the D is unclear. V was shortened by 4 bases and J by 7 bases, with 14 bases between the two germline ends. Germline CDR1 is SGHRS and CDR2 is YFSETQ. The CDR3 sequence is 13 residues long. CDR3 nucleotide sequence: TGCGCCAGCAGCCCCCCTTCGGGTATTGGCTACACCTTC. Translating gives CASSPPSGIGYTF.

This clonotype has more than one count but fewer than ten. V usage is TRBV12-3 or TRBV12-4 and J usage is TRBJ2-7; D perhaps matches TRBD2 (6 bases). CDR3 length: 15 amino acids. Trimming removed 1 base from V and 2 bases from J, with 12 bases in between. As DNA, the CDR3 is TGTGCCAGCAGTTTAGGACTAGGCGGGACCTACGAGCAGTACTTC. The encoded protein is CASSLGLGGTYEQYF.

The table lists this clonotype with a few counts. The chain carries TRBV4-2 and TRBJ2-7; D remains ambiguous. The CDR3 totals 13 residues. V shed 4 bases and J shed 2 bases, with 9 bases lying between them. Germline assignment: CDR1 LGHNA and CDR2 YNFKEQ. CDR3 residues: CASSPFHPYEQYF. The CDR3 region has the DNA TGTGCCAGCAGCCCCTTCCACCCCTACGAGCAGTACTTC.

The genes are TRBV27 and TRBJ2-4; no definite D call. The CDR3 has 16 amino acids. In germline, CDR1 is MNHEY, CDR2 SMNVEV (reference sequence). V lost 3 bases and J 2 bases, leaving 14 bases between the germline ends. CDR3 sequence (DNA): TGTGCCAGCAGTTTCCCCCTCAAGCGAACCAAAAACATTCAGTACTTC. Amino acids: CASSFPLKRTKNIQYF.

The chain has TRBV7-9 and TRBJ2-4, with 16 bases fitting TRBD2. The V and J ends lost 5 bases and 0 bases, in that order; junction bases with no gene match: 13. The germline V gene encodes CDR1 SEHNR and CDR2 FQNEAQ (reference sequence). The CDR3 contains 21 residues. The CDR3 sequence: CASSPNPGTSGRAIAKNIQYF. Written as DNA, the CDR3 is TGTGCCAGCAGCCCGAACCCGGGGACTAGCGGGAGGGCCATAGCCAAAAACATTCAGTACTTC.

This clonotype was counted between two and nine times. One end of the junction does not line up with germline, which may come from a read error. The CDR3 spells CASSTTFRSGDYHEQFF. The CDR3, as DNA: TGCGCCAGCAGCACGACCTTTAGATCAGGGGACTACCATGAGCAGTTCTTC. The chain carries TRBV5-1 and TRBJ2-1, with D possibly matching TRBD2 (7 bases). Per germline, CDR1 SGHRS and CDR2 YFSETQ. This CDR3 spans 17 amino acids.

This clonotype is classed as medium-sized. The V and J genes are TRBV6-5 and TRBJ2-7; 7 nucleotides match TRBD1. Unmatched junction bases numbered 2, after V lost 0 bases and J lost 6 bases. In germline, CDR1 is MNHEY, CDR2 SVGAGI. There are 13 residues in the CDR3. The CDR3 loop reads CASSYSGDSEQYF. The CDR3 DNA sequence: TGTGCCAGCAGTTACTCAGGGGACAGCGAGCAGTACTTC.

The chain recombines TRBV28 with TRBJ1-5, with D tentatively TRBD1 (5 bases). This CDR3 spans 13 amino acids. Germline CDR1 MDHEN, CDR2 SYDVKM. Trimming took off 6 bases at V and 11 bases at J, with 17 bases between the two ends. The CDR3 reads CASRMDKLLAQHF. The DNA for the CDR3 is TGTGCCAGCAGGATGGACAAATTACTGGCCCAGCATTTT.

This sequence joins TRBV6-5 and TRBJ1-4, with unresolved D. V lost 0 bases and J lost 3, with 8 bases in between. Germline V CDR1 and CDR2: MNHEY, SVGAGI. This CDR3 is built from 15 residues. DNA of the CDR3: TGTGCCAGCAGTTACTCGAACAGTCCTAATGAAAAACTGTTTTTT. Translated, it gives CASSYSNSPNEKLFF.

This clonotype was counted once. The chain joins TRBV27 to TRBJ2-7, with a tentative D call TRBD2 (6 bases). The germline V gene encodes CDR1 MNHEY and CDR2 SMNVEV (reference sequence). V gave up 6 bases and J gave up 0 bases, with 12 bases separating them. The CDR3 sequence is 14 residues long. The CDR3, as DNA: TGTGCCAGCAGGGAGGTACTAGCCTCCTACGAGCAGTACTTC. It codes for CASREVLASYEQYF.

This clonotype has at least ten counts. This sequence joins TRBV11-2 and TRBJ1-5; D may be TRBD1 (5 bases). This CDR3 region has 15 residues. Germline CDR1 and CDR2: SGHAT and FQNNGV. With 2 bases removed from V and 4 bases from J, the gap between germline ends came to 12 bases. CDR3 amino acids: CASSLMGLGNQPQHF. The DNA of the CDR3 is TGTGCCAGCAGCTTAATGGGGCTAGGTAATCAGCCCCAGCATTTT.

This clonotype showed up just once. The V and J genes are TRBV4-3 and TRBJ2-3, with D unresolved. Germline assignment: CDR1 LGHNA and CDR2 YSLEER. Trimming pared 3 bases from V and 7 bases from J, leaving 11 bases between. This CDR3 spans 13 amino acids. The CDR3 reads CASSQAETNTQYF. The CDR3 nucleotides read TGCGCCAGCAGCCAGGCCGAGACCAATACGCAGTATTTT.

The chain joins TRBV24-1 to TRBJ2-5; D is uncertain. V was cut by 5 bases and J by 5 bases, with 8 bases left in between. There are 12 residues in the CDR3. Germline V gene sequence: CDR1 KGHDR, CDR2 SFDVKD. CDR3 region: CATSAPQETQYF. The CDR3 coding sequence is TGTGCCACCAGTGCCCCCCAGGAGACCCAGTACTTC.

V gene TRBV20-1 combines with J gene TRBJ2-7; no definite D call. Looked up from germline, CDR1 is DFQATT and CDR2 is SNEGSKA (reference sequence). The CDR3 length is 13 residues. V was clipped by 1 base and J by 4 bases, with 11 bases between them. The DNA for the CDR3 is TGCAGTGCTAGAGCGATGGTTGGGTACGAGCAGTACTTC. This codes for CSARAMVGYEQYF.

The rearrangement links TRBV6-5 to TRBJ1-2; D remains ambiguous. The germline gives CDR1 MNHEY, CDR2 SVGAGI. CDR3 length: 13 amino acids. Trimming removed 5 bases at V and 8 bases at J, with 15 bases between. As DNA, the CDR3 is TGTGCCAGCAGTCAAGACGGTGGTAGAGGCTACACCTTC. Translation: CASSQDGGRGYTF.

The chain links TRBV4-3 to TRBJ1-5; no clear D gene. CDR3 size: 15 residues. With 3 bases removed from V and 3 bases from J, the gap between germline ends came to 12 bases. Germline V gene sequence: CDR1 LGHNA, CDR2 YSLEER. For the CDR3, the DNA is TGCGCCAGCAGCCACCGATACGTTAACAATCAGCCCCAGCATTTT. This gives the protein CASSHRYVNNQPQHF.

The CDR3 coding sequence is TGTGCCAGCAGCTTGGTCCGGGCGCGAGGTAGCATTCAGTACTTC. This codes for CASSLVRARGSIQYF. The chain combines TRBV5-6 with TRBJ2-4; D call uncertain. The V end was cut by 0 bases, the J end by 9 bases, with 16 bases between. Germline V lookup: CDR1 SGHDT, CDR2 YYEEEE. The CDR3 covers 15 residues.